The entry below describes one TCR beta chain. Its matching antigen is unknown. The repertoire was sequenced with immunoSEQ multiplex PCR; TCRdb's copy has only in-frame clones and lacks some. The sample shows over 60,000 clones, over 95% of them seen only once. These data belong to a study of cytomegalovirus exposure and HLA in healthy donors. Study-level points and caveats: A few chains tied to CMV proved CMV antigen-specific in vitro. Cytomegalovirus-associated TCR beta chains were listed, numbering over 150. In the 130 or so validation repertoires, under 95% of cluster scores exceeded 0, per a later analysis.

The CDR3 runs 14 residues. The V and J ends lost 3 bases and 2 bases respectively, with 10 bases between them. CDR1 is MGHRA, CDR2 YSYEKL, per germline. This sequence was found in a man between 18 and 35 years old in good health and CMV-seronegative. The genes are TRBV4-1 and TRBJ1-1; D might be TRBD1 (5 bases). Input material: PBMCs. Here the CDR3 DNA reads TGCGCCAGCAGCCACCCGACAGTCAACACTGAAGCTTTCTTT. Translated, it gives CASSHPTVNTEAFF.